A single sample gave rise to the 20 T cell receptor beta chains below, sequenced in a study of T cell responses to AZD1222 COVID-19 vaccine. The method was immunoSEQ multiplex PCR; TCRdb's version includes in-frame clones alone and lacks a portion of them. Of tens of thousands of clones in the sample, roughly 90% were seen once. The starting material was peripheral blood, obtained 28 days after the second AZD1222 dose. The receptors derive from an adult who received the AZD1222 COVID-19 vaccine.

This chain links TRBV7-2 with TRBJ1-2, with 8 bases fitting TRBD1. CDR3 size: 14 residues. In germline, CDR1 is SGHTA, CDR2 FQGNSA. V shed 4 bases, J shed 8 bases, and the junction held 9 bases outside the gene matches. CDR3 in DNA: TGTGCCAGCAGCTCAATAGGACAGGGCGGCGGCTACACCTTC. Encoded protein: CASSSIGQGGGYTF.

This chain joins TRBV19 and TRBJ2-1; TRBD2 aligns across 9 bases. Germline values: CDR1 LNHDA, CDR2 SQIVND (reference sequence). This CDR3 has 15 amino acids. Germline trimming cut 7 bases from V and 5 bases from J; bases unmatched to any gene: 9. The CDR3 nucleotides are TGTGCCAGTAAGCGCGTAGCGGGGGAGAACAATGAGCAGTTCTTC. The encoded protein is CASKRVAGENNEQFF. Variable domain in full (rest from reference TRBV19 and TRBJ2-1): DGGITQSPKYLFRKEGQNVTLSCEQNLNHDAMYWYRQDPGQGLRLIYYSQIVNDFQKGDIAEGYSVSREKKESFPLTVTSAQKNPTAFYLCASKRVAGENNEQFFGPGTRLTVL.

The chain links TRBV5-4 to TRBJ2-1; D call uncertain. Looked up from germline, CDR1 is SGHNT and CDR2 is YYREEE (reference sequence). This CDR3 is built from 11 residues. V was cut by 4 bases and J by 9 bases, with 8 bases left in between. CDR3 amino acids: CASSRSGEQFF. The DNA of the CDR3 is TGTGCCAGCAGCCGGTCGGGTGAGCAGTTCTTC. The variable domain in full, completed from reference TRBV5-4 and TRBJ2-1, reads ETGVTQSPTHLIKTRGQQVTLRCSSQSGHNTVSWYQQALGQGPQFIFQYYREEENGRGNFPPRFSGLQFPNYSSELNVNALELDDSALYLCASSRSGEQFFGPGTRLTVL.

CDR3 sequence: CSVRQGGNTEAFF. The CDR3 DNA follows: TGCAGCGTTCGACAGGGGGGAAACACTGAAGCTTTCTTT. The chain recombines TRBV29-1 with TRBJ1-1; 9 bases match TRBD1. Germline loops: CDR1 SQVTM, CDR2 ANQGSEA. The length of the CDR3 is 13 residues. V was clipped by 5 bases and J by 2 bases; unmatched bases: 3.

V and J are TRBV9 and TRBJ2-7; no clear D. The CDR3 extends over 14 amino acids. Germline V gene lookup returns CDR1 SGDLS and CDR2 YYNGEE. Between the trimmed V and J ends, which lost 4 bases and 2 bases, there was a span of 13 bases. The CDR3 sequence: CASSPMSGTYEQYF. The CDR3 nucleotides read TGTGCCAGCAGCCCTATGTCGGGCACCTACGAGCAGTACTTC.

The rearrangement uses TRBV12-3 or TRBV12-4 and TRBJ1-2, with TRBD1 matching 7 bases. This CDR3 spans 13 amino acids. V lost 7 bases and J lost 4; bases outside the gene matches: 6. The CDR3 nucleotides are TGTGCCAGCACCGGACAGGATCGCTATGGCTACACCTTC. It yields the protein CASTGQDRYGYTF.

The chain employs TRBV19 and TRBJ1-1; D is possibly TRBD1 (6 bases). The CDR3 totals 15 residues. Germline CDR1 LNHDA, CDR2 SQIVND (reference sequence). The V end was cut by 10 bases, the J end by 0 bases, with 18 bases between. The CDR3 loop is CATSRGHVLNTEAFF. CDR3 coding DNA: TGTGCCACCTCGCGGGGACACGTCTTGAACACTGAAGCTTTCTTT.

This sequence joins TRBV24-1 and TRBJ2-7; 7 positions agree with TRBD2. Germline lookup yields CDR1 KGHDR and CDR2 SFDVKD. CDR3 length: 15 amino acids. Trimming cost V 9 bases and J 3 bases; bases outside gene matches: 13. The CDR3 reads CATRGGAYPDYEQYF. The CDR3 region has the DNA TGTGCCACCCGGGGAGGGGCGTACCCGGACTACGAGCAGTACTTC.

The chain is built from TRBV30 and TRBJ2-4; D call uncertain. The V gene lost 5 bases and the J gene lost 1 base, with 9 bases spanning the gap. Germline V gene data show CDR1 as GTSNPN and CDR2 as SVGIG (reference sequence). CDR3 length: 13 amino acids. The CDR3: CAWCPGAKNIQYF. The CDR3 coding sequence is TGTGCCTGGTGCCCCGGGGCCAAAAACATTCAGTACTTC.

The chain uses TRBV2 and TRBJ1-3; maybe TRBD1 (5 bases). V dropped 8 bases and J dropped 0 bases, with 8 bases sitting between them. The V gene's germline CDR1 is SNHLY and CDR2 FYNNEI. The CDR3 contains 13 residues. CDR3 protein: CASAGISGNTIYF. The CDR3 DNA is TGTGCCAGCGCAGGGATCTCTGGAAACACCATATATTTT.

The chain is built from TRBV3-1 (or the pseudogene TRBV3-2) and TRBJ2-7, with D tentatively TRBD1 (5 bases). CDR1 is LGHDT, CDR2 YNNKEL, per germline (reference sequence). V lost 0 bases and J 12 bases, leaving 18 bases between the germline ends. This CDR3 spans 14 amino acids. CDR3 loop: CASSQEAQGGVWYF. CDR3 bases: TGTGCCAGCAGCCAAGAGGCGCAGGGTGGTGTTTGGTACTTC.

V gene TRBV5-1 combines with J gene TRBJ1-5; 8 bases line up with TRBD1. The V gene end was trimmed by 4 bases and the J gene end by 6 bases; junction bases not matched to a gene: 9. The CDR3 has 15 residues. Germline lookup yields CDR1 SGHRS and CDR2 YFSETQ. CDR3 residues: CASSLRTGQGQPQHF. The CDR3 bases are TGCGCCAGCAGCCTGCGGACAGGGCAGGGTCAGCCCCAGCATTTT. Full variable domain (missing parts from reference TRBV5-1 and TRBJ1-5): KAGVTQTPRYLIKTRGQQVTLSCSPISGHRSVSWYQQTPGQGLQFLFEYFSETQRNKGNFPGRFSGRQFSNSRSEMNVSTLELGDSALYLCASSLRTGQGQPQHFGDGTRLSIL.

The rearrangement links TRBV11-2 to TRBJ2-3; TRBD2 matches 12 bases. The V gene's germline CDR1 is SGHAT and CDR2 FQNNGV. The junction had 7 bases not matched to a gene; V was cut back by 4 bases and J by 5 bases. CDR3 length: 16 residues. The CDR3: CASSSRLAGVGDTQYF. CDR3 coding DNA: TGTGCCAGCAGCTCCCGACTAGCGGGGGTGGGAGATACGCAGTATTTT.

The genes are TRBV14 and TRBJ2-1; D might be TRBD1 (6 bases). Germline lookup yields CDR1 SGHDN and CDR2 FVKESK. V was clipped by 5 bases and J by 0 bases, with 14 bases between them. The CDR3 runs 16 residues. The CDR3 sequence is CASSRRQADSYNEQFF. In nucleotides, the CDR3 is TGTGCCAGCAGCAGACGACAGGCCGACTCCTACAATGAGCAGTTCTTC.

The V gene is TRBV28, the J gene TRBJ2-4; D is uncertain. V lost 2 bases, J lost 0 bases, and 5 bases lay in between. Germline CDR1 MDHEN, CDR2 SYDVKM. The CDR3 runs to 14 residues. The CDR3 nucleotides are TGTGCCAGCAGTTTACTCGTAGCCAAAAACATTCAGTACTTC. This encodes CASSLLVAKNIQYF.

The CDR3 region has the DNA TGTGCCAGCAGCTTAGGACAGGGCCGAGATACGCAGTATTTT. Translated: CASSLGQGRDTQYF. The J gene is TRBJ2-3, the V gene TRBV7-3, with 8 bases aligning to TRBD1. The CDR3 spans 14 residues. In germline, CDR1 is SGHTA, CDR2 FQGTGA. The J segment lost 5 bases and the V segment lost 2 bases, leaving 3 bases of the junction unmatched.

This rearrangement joins TRBV6-5 to TRBJ1-2; D is uncertain. There are 15 residues in the CDR3. The V gene's germline CDR1 is MNHEY and CDR2 SVGAGI. V lost 2 bases and J 5 bases, leaving 15 bases between the germline ends. DNA of the CDR3: TGTGCCAGCAGTTACGCTTACCCGGATTCTTATGGCTACACCTTC. Its translation: CASSYAYPDSYGYTF.

The chain links TRBV27 to TRBJ1-5; D gene unclear. The germline V gene has CDR1 MNHEY and CDR2 SMNVEV (reference sequence). The CDR3 spans 15 residues. Trimming left V 5 bases short and J 2 bases short, with 13 bases between. CDR3 loop: CASSRSLLRNQPQHF. The CDR3 DNA reads TGTGCCAGCAGTAGGAGTTTGTTACGCAATCAGCCCCAGCATTTT.

The chain has TRBV2 and TRBJ1-2; 7 nucleotides agree with TRBD1. Germline-derived CDR1 and CDR2 are SNHLY and FYNNEI. After removal of 7 bases from V and 0 bases from J, the junction contained 11 bases not matched to a gene. This CDR3 region has 16 residues. DNA of the CDR3: TGTGCCAGCACCGAACGAAACCAGGGGGCTAACTATGGCTACACCTTC. Translated: CASTERNQGANYGYTF.

This sequence joins TRBV18 and TRBJ1-2; TRBD1 aligns across 8 bases. Looked up from germline, CDR1 is KGHSH and CDR2 is LQKENI. V lost 5 bases and J lost 4; bases outside the gene matches: 9. The CDR3 extends over 15 amino acids. CDR3 DNA: TGTGCCAGCTCATCGGACAGGGACGGGTCCTATGGCTACACCTTC. Protein product: CASSSDRDGSYGYTF.